Listed below are T cell receptor beta chains from one sample, sequenced in a study of beta chain features in type 1 diabetes. Some clones are missing from TCRdb's copy, which holds only in-frame ones; the method was immunoSEQ multiplex PCR. The sample lists some 220,000 clones; about a tenth were seen once. The material sequenced was central memory CD4+ T cells from blood. Receptor source: a man younger than 35 in good health. Each CDR3 is given with its conserved first and last residue. Each record gives: V gene, D gene, J gene, CDR3 protein. The D gene is left open where the match is weak.

>TRBV6-6|.|TRBJ2-1
CASSLLGSNEQFF
>TRBV10-2|TRBD1|TRBJ2-5
CASSSTTGGQETQYF
>TRBV29-1|.|TRBJ2-7
CSARDSYEQYF
>TRBV7-2|TRBD1|TRBJ2-3
CASSLDRSADTQYF
>TRBV27|.|TRBJ1-1
CASSLSSVGGEAFF
>TRBV29-1|TRBD2|TRBJ2-3
CSVRGGSLSTDTQYF
>TRBV7-8|.|TRBJ2-7
CASSRTFSYEQYF
>TRBV28|.|TRBJ2-2
CASSFPGVNTGELFF
>TRBV11-2|.|TRBJ1-1
CASSLDPTGITEAFF
>TRBV7-2|TRBD2|TRBJ2-1
CASSPLAINNEQFF
>TRBV6-1|.|TRBJ2-3
CASRRRGSTDTQYF
>TRBV2|.|TRBJ2-1
CASSTQGIEQFF
>TRBV7-2|.|TRBJ2-7
CASSRLEGQYEQYF
>TRBV21-1|.|TRBJ1-5
CASSKESGLSNQPQHF
>TRBV18|.|TRBJ1-2
CASSLGTGRTSNYGYTF
>TRBV28|.|TRBJ1-2
CASSLSMGTLGYGYTF
>TRBV7-8|TRBD2|TRBJ2-7
CASIKTSGSYEQYF
>TRBV4-3|.|TRBJ1-2
CASSQEYLGVGGYTF
>TRBV7-9|.|TRBJ2-1
CASSRPQAGYNEQFF
>TRBV27|.|TRBJ2-3
CATQGPGAFTDTQYF
>TRBV30|.|TRBJ2-6
CAGSGRTSGANVLTF
>TRBV7-9|.|TRBJ2-1
CASSLGTTDLTEEQFF
>TRBV7-2|.|TRBJ2-7
CASSLRYEQYF
>TRBV18|TRBD2|TRBJ2-1
CASSPGLEGNEQFF
>TRBV30|TRBD1|TRBJ1-3
CAWSPGQSSGNTIYF
>TRBV30|.|TRBJ2-3
CAWSPGADTQYF
>TRBV6-5|.|TRBJ1-2
CASRLDSNYGYTF
>TRBV28|TRBD1|TRBJ2-4
CASSLPRQGVAKNIQYF
>TRBV7-3|TRBD2|TRBJ2-1
CASSQGTSYEQFF
>TRBV19|.|TRBJ1-2
CASIGGLGYGYTF
>TRBV5-4|.|TRBJ1-1
CASRQDAVNTEAFF
>TRBV7-6|TRBD1|TRBJ2-4
CASNQGADIQYF